The 17 T cell receptor beta chains in this list originate from one sample, sequenced in a study of blood T cell repertoires in COVID-19 (dated by TCRdb to 2020 to 2022). Library preparation employed the immunoSEQ multiplex PCR assay. TCRdb mirrors the immuneACCESS table, restricted to in-frame sequences. Some clones are absent from its copies; in checked studies, under half trace to an unresolved V gene, and the reason for the others is unknown. The sample table records 85,000 to 90,000 clones; about nine tenths of these occur just once. The ten most abundant clones make up more than 0.95% of the sample. The sequenced sample was peripheral blood. The receptor set was obtained from a human donor in a cohort sampled during active COVID-19.

The chain has TRBV3-1 (or the pseudogene TRBV3-2) and TRBJ1-6; 7 bases are shared with TRBD1. The CDR3 runs 14 residues. CDR1 and CDR2 from the germline V gene are LGHDT and YNNKEL (reference sequence). The ends lost 1 base at V and 9 bases at J; junction bases unmatched: 3. CDR3 DNA: TGTGCCAGCAGCCAAGCGACAGGGAGTTCACCCCTCCACTTT. Residues: CASSQATGSSPLHF.

This clone was observed a few times. The chain joins TRBV18 to TRBJ1-3; D ambiguous. CDR3 length: 12 amino acids. CDR1 is KGHSH, CDR2 LQKENI, per germline. The V end lost 1 base, the J end lost 8 bases, and 6 bases lay between the germline ends. The CDR3 here is CASSPRSDTIYF. The CDR3 DNA is TGTGCCAGCTCACCACGGTCGGACACCATATATTTT. The whole variable domain, filled in from reference TRBV18 and TRBJ1-3, reads NAGVMQNPRHLVRRRGQEARLRCSPMKGHSHVYWYRQLPEEGLKFMVYLQKENIIDESGMPKERFSAEFPKEGPSILRIQQVVRGDSAAYFCASSPRSDTIYFGEGSWLTVV.

The chain is built from TRBV20-1 and TRBJ2-7, with D hard to call. Germline loops: CDR1 DFQATT, CDR2 SNEGSKA (reference sequence). The CDR3 is made up of 14 amino acids. The V and J ends lost 3 bases and 0 bases respectively, with 12 bases between them. CDR3 sequence reads: CSASHAVSSYEQYF. The DNA of the CDR3 is TGCAGTGCTAGTCATGCGGTTAGCTCCTACGAGCAGTACTTC.

J is TRBJ2-3 and V is TRBV5-1; the match to TRBD1 covers 7 bases. Germline CDR1 SGHRS, CDR2 YFSETQ. The CDR3 is 14 amino acids. J lost 2 bases, V lost 6 bases, and 6 bases had no gene match. The CDR3 reads CASTLGQDTDTQYF. DNA of the CDR3: TGCGCCAGCACCCTAGGACAGGACACAGATACGCAGTATTTT.

The CDR3 protein is CAWSHVSYEQYF. CDR3 nucleotides: TGTGCCTGGTCACACGTCTCCTACGAGCAGTACTTC. This rearrangement joins TRBV30 to TRBJ2-7; D not resolved. Germline-derived CDR1 and CDR2 are GTSNPN and SVGIG (reference sequence). Trimming removed 5 bases from V and 0 bases from J, with 8 bases in between. The CDR3 is made up of 12 amino acids.

The chain carries TRBV28 and TRBJ1-4, with 9 bases fitting TRBD1. J was trimmed by 8 bases and V by 4 bases; bases with no gene match: 8. The CDR3 spans 15 residues. The germline V gene has CDR1 MDHEN and CDR2 SYDVKM. Written as DNA, the CDR3 is TGTGCCAGCAGTTCTCCCGGGACAGGGAAAGAAAAACTGTTTTTT. Translation gives CASSSPGTGKEKLFF.

The chain recombines TRBV11-2 with TRBJ2-7, with a possible D match to TRBD1 (6 bases). The length of the CDR3 is 14 residues. The ends were cut back, 2 bases at V and 1 base at J, with 9 bases in the middle. In germline, CDR1 is SGHAT, CDR2 FQNNGV. The CDR3 nucleotides are TGTGCCAGCAGCTTATTTGACAGGTCCTACGAGCAGTACTTC. It translates to CASSLFDRSYEQYF.

This clone was seen only once. The V gene is TRBV28, the J gene TRBJ1-1; a weak D match, TRBD1 (5 bases). This CDR3 contains 18 residues. Trimming took 2 bases from V and 1 from J, leaving 20 bases between them. In germline, CDR1 is MDHEN, CDR2 SYDVKM. Written as DNA, the CDR3 is TGTGCCAGCAGTTTACTCCCCCTGACACGGACACGGAACACTGAAGCTTTCTTT. It specifies CASSLLPLTRTRNTEAFF.

The rearrangement joins TRBV10-3 to TRBJ2-3, with D tentatively TRBD1 (5 bases). Germline lookup yields CDR1 ENHRY and CDR2 SYGVKD. The CDR3 consists of 13 residues. Trimming took off 10 bases at V and 0 bases at J, with 11 bases between the two ends. CDR3 coding DNA: TGTGCCACCCGTCAGGGCAGCACAGATACGCAGTATTTT. Protein sequence: CATRQGSTDTQYF.

This clone has just a few counts. The J gene is TRBJ2-7, the V gene TRBV3-1 (or the pseudogene TRBV3-2); maybe TRBD2 (6 bases). Germline V CDR1 and CDR2: LGHDT, YNNKEL (reference sequence). V dropped 3 bases and J dropped 7 bases, with 10 bases sitting between them. The CDR3 has 12 amino acids. CDR3 sequence reads: CASSHAGREQYF. In nucleotides, the CDR3 is TGTGCCAGCAGCCACGCGGGGAGGGAGCAGTACTTC.

The V and J genes are TRBV11-2 and TRBJ2-7, with 15 bases lining up with TRBD2. CDR1 is SGHAT and CDR2 is FQNNGV in the germline V gene. Trimming cost V 5 bases and J 1 base; bases outside gene matches: 6. The CDR3 contains 17 residues. The CDR3 sequence is CASSRTSGRAESYEQYF. CDR3 nucleotides: TGTGCCAGCAGCAGGACTAGCGGGAGGGCCGAGTCCTACGAGCAGTACTTC.

CDR3 nucleotides: TGTGCCAGCACGAACGGGGTAAACACCATATATTTT. As protein: CASTNGVNTIYF. The chain recombines TRBV6-5 with TRBJ1-3; D is undetermined. In germline, CDR1 is MNHEY, CDR2 SVGAGI. The CDR3 contains 12 residues. Between the trimmed V and J ends, which lost 7 bases and 6 bases, there was a span of 10 bases.

The rearrangement joins TRBV28 to TRBJ2-7; TRBD2 matches 7 bases. The CDR3 extends over 14 amino acids. The ends lost 7 bases at V and 4 bases at J; junction bases unmatched: 10. The germline CDR1 and CDR2 sequences are MDHEN and SYDVKM. CDR3 coding DNA: TGTGCCAGCACCTGGACTAGGGCCCCATACGAGCAGTACTTC. This encodes CASTWTRAPYEQYF.

The chain has TRBV28 and TRBJ1-5; D is ambiguous. This CDR3 is 13 amino acids long. V dropped 6 bases and J dropped 9 bases, with 15 bases sitting between them. In germline, CDR1 is MDHEN, CDR2 SYDVKM. Written as DNA, the CDR3 is TGTGCCAGCAGAACGACCGGGAACGGGCCCCAGCATTTT. Translating it yields CASRTTGNGPQHF.

The genes are TRBV28 and TRBJ1-1, with 9 bases matching TRBD1. After removal of 5 bases from V and 4 bases from J, the junction contained 5 bases not matched to a gene. The CDR3 contains 14 residues. Germline V gene lookup returns CDR1 MDHEN and CDR2 SYDVKM. The CDR3: CASSPWTGVTEAFF. In DNA, the CDR3 is TGTGCCAGCAGTCCTTGGACAGGGGTCACTGAAGCTTTCTTT.

The chain couples TRBV9 to TRBJ1-2; D ambiguous. The CDR3 runs to 13 residues. Looked up from germline, CDR1 is SGDLS and CDR2 is YYNGEE. V was cut by 0 bases and J by 4 bases, with 7 bases left in between. CDR3 DNA sequence: TGTGCCAGCAGCGTAGTTACGGGCTATGGCTACACCTTC. Encoded protein: CASSVVTGYGYTF.

This chain connects TRBV29-1 to TRBJ2-1, with 9 bases identical to TRBD2. This CDR3 has 13 residues. V lost 7 bases, J lost 8 bases, and 9 bases stayed unmatched. Germline CDR1 SQVTM, CDR2 ANQGSEA. Written as DNA, the CDR3 is TGCAGCGCAGGGACTAGCCTGAAGGATGAGCAGTTCTTC. This codes for CSAGTSLKDEQFF.